The next 25 T cell receptor beta chains were all read from a single sample in a study of blood T cell repertoires in COVID-19 (dated by TCRdb to about 2020). Library generation was performed with the immunoSEQ multiplex PCR assay. Imported from immuneACCESS, the table was reduced by TCRdb to in-frame sequences with V and J called. These copies leave out some clones; in studies compared against another copy, an unresolved V gene accounts for under half, and the cause of the remainder is not known. For this sample the table gives just under 350,000 clones, of which 83% were detected only once. The top ten clonotypes cover around 3% of the sample. Sequencing input: peripheral blood. The origin of the receptors is a man under 40 with active or convalescent COVID-19.

The CDR3 DNA is TGTGCCAGCTCACAGGGCAGGGGGGTAACTGAAGCTTTCTTT. Translation: CASSQGRGVTEAFF. The chain employs TRBV18 and TRBJ1-1, with 7 bases lining up with TRBD1. The CDR3 extends over 14 amino acids. Per the germline V gene, CDR1 is KGHSH and CDR2 is LQKENI. Trimming took 4 bases from V and 5 from J; bases not matched to a gene: 7. Together with reference TRBV18 and TRBJ1-1, the CDR3 gives the full variable domain: NAGVMQNPRHLVRRRGQEARLRCSPMKGHSHVYWYRQLPEEGLKFMVYLQKENIIDESGMPKERFSAEFPKEGPSILRIQQVVRGDSAAYFCASSQGRGVTEAFFGQGTRLTVV.

The chain couples TRBV5-1 to TRBJ2-5; D gene uncertain. V lost 5 bases, J lost 5 bases, and 10 bases lay in between. In germline, CDR1 is SGHRS, CDR2 YFSETQ. This CDR3 comprises 12 residues. In nucleotides, the CDR3 is TGCGCCAGCAGGGGCAATGTGGAGACCCAGTACTTC. Translating gives CASRGNVETQYF.

J is TRBJ1-2 and V is TRBV11-2, with D possibly TRBD1 on 5 matching bases. The V gene lost 2 bases and the J gene lost 7 bases, with 8 bases spanning the gap. The CDR3 is made up of 12 amino acids. Germline assignment: CDR1 SGHAT and CDR2 FQNNGV. CDR3 sequence: CASSLQGTGYTF. The CDR3 DNA reads TGTGCCAGCAGCTTACAGGGAACTGGCTACACCTTC.

The chain links TRBV4-1 to TRBJ2-7, with 10 bases fitting TRBD2. Germline V lookup: CDR1 MGHRA, CDR2 YSYEKL. J lost 3 bases, V lost 0 bases, and 2 bases had no gene match. The CDR3 totals 15 residues. CDR3 sequence: CASSQDLAGVYEQYF. The DNA of the CDR3 is TGCGCCAGCAGCCAAGATCTAGCGGGGGTCTACGAGCAGTACTTC.

The V gene is TRBV6-2 or TRBV6-3, the J gene TRBJ2-3; TRBD2 aligns across 7 bases. The CDR3 covers 15 residues. V was clipped by 2 bases and J by 0 bases; unmatched bases: 2. Germline CDR1 is MNHEY and CDR2 is SVGEGT. CDR3 nucleotides: TGTGCCAGCAGTTACCTAGCGGTTAGCACAGATACGCAGTATTTT. This codes for CASSYLAVSTDTQYF.

The chain combines TRBV5-6 with TRBJ2-3, with 8 bases fitting TRBD2. The CDR3 has 15 amino acids. CDR1 and CDR2 from the germline V gene are SGHDT and YYEEEE. V lost 7 bases, J lost 6 bases, and 13 bases stayed unmatched. CDR3 DNA: TGTGCCAGCGGTATCGACAGCGGGAGAGGGGATACGCAGTATTTT. It specifies CASGIDSGRGDTQYF.

The genes are TRBV7-9 and TRBJ2-5; D unclear. CDR3 length: 11 amino acids. CDR1 is SEHNR and CDR2 is FQNEAQ in the germline V gene (reference sequence). Trimming took 4 bases from V and 4 from J, leaving 4 bases between them. CDR3 loop: CASSSLETQYF. The DNA for the CDR3 is TGTGCCAGCAGCTCGTTAGAGACCCAGTACTTC. Using reference TRBV7-9 and TRBJ2-5 for the parts outside the CDR3, the full variable domain is DTGVSQNPRHKITKRGQNVTFRCDPISEHNRLYWYRQTLGQGPEFLTYFQNEAQLEKSRLLSDRFSAERPKGSFSTLEIQRTEQGDSAMYLCASSSLETQYFGPGTRLLVL.

The J gene is TRBJ2-7, the V gene TRBV6-5; possible D gene TRBD1, 5 bases. V was cut by 7 bases and J by 0 bases, with 13 bases left in between. The CDR3 runs 14 residues. Per germline, CDR1 MNHEY and CDR2 SVGAGI. This chain's CDR3 is CASTKGFSSYEQYF. The CDR3 nucleotides are TGTGCCAGCACCAAGGGGTTTAGCTCCTACGAGCAGTACTTC.

This sequence joins TRBV5-4 and TRBJ1-1, with 9 bases identical to TRBD1. Germline V gives CDR1 SGHNT, CDR2 YYREEE (reference sequence). The CDR3 sequence is 14 residues long. V was pared by 5 bases and J by 4 bases, with 6 bases of the junction left unmatched. This CDR3 is CASRLDRGATEAFF. The CDR3 region has the DNA TGTGCCAGCAGACTCGACAGGGGGGCCACTGAAGCTTTCTTT.

The gene calls are TRBV20-1 and TRBJ2-3; weak D call: TRBD2 (6 bases). This CDR3 has 11 amino acids. V lost 3 bases, J lost 9 bases, and 10 bases lay in between. Germline loops: CDR1 DFQATT, CDR2 SNEGSKA (reference sequence). In DNA form, the CDR3 reads TGCAGTGCTAGGGGAGGAGCAACGCAGTATTTT. Translated, it gives CSARGGATQYF.

The rearrangement uses TRBV9 and TRBJ1-2; D call uncertain. The CDR3 is 14 residues long. Trimming stripped 5 bases from V and 4 bases from J, with 15 bases between. CDR1 and CDR2 from the germline V gene are SGDLS and YYNGEE. CDR3 in DNA: TGTGCCAGCAGTTCAATGGAAAGAGGCTATGGCTACACCTTC. It yields the protein CASSSMERGYGYTF.

The J gene is TRBJ1-1, the V gene TRBV19; a possible D gene is TRBD1 (6 bases). The germline gives CDR1 LNHDA, CDR2 SQIVND (reference sequence). This CDR3 is 13 amino acids long. V was cut by 3 bases and J by 7 bases, with 12 bases left in between. CDR3 in amino acids: CASSIGQGFEAFF. In DNA form, the CDR3 reads TGTGCCAGTAGTATCGGCCAGGGGTTTGAAGCTTTCTTT.

The chain is built from TRBV10-3 and TRBJ2-3; TRBD2 matches at 10 bases. The CDR3 extends over 15 amino acids. J gave up 2 bases and V 10 bases, and 9 bases lay outside the gene matches. CDR1 ENHRY and CDR2 SYGVKD come from the germline V gene. The CDR3 DNA is TGTGCCACCCTCCCAGGACTAGCGGTCACAGATACGCAGTATTTT. Encoded protein: CATLPGLAVTDTQYF.

This chain uses TRBV7-2 with TRBJ2-1; 7 bases align to TRBD1. The CDR3 runs 15 residues. Trimming cost V 3 bases and J 7 bases; bases outside gene matches: 9. Germline loops: CDR1 SGHTA, CDR2 FQGNSA. CDR3 DNA: TGTGCCAGCAGCTTGACTTCGACAGGGTGGAATGAGCAGTTCTTC. Amino acid sequence: CASSLTSTGWNEQFF.

The genes are TRBV19 and TRBJ2-3, with 8 bases fitting TRBD2. Germline-derived CDR1 and CDR2 are LNHDA and SQIVND (reference sequence). The CDR3 consists of 15 residues. V trimming: 6 bases; J trimming: 5 bases; junction bases outside the gene matches: 10. The CDR3 DNA reads TGTGCCAGTAGCCCCCTCGGGAGGGCCTTAGATACGCAGTATTTT. Encoded protein: CASSPLGRALDTQYF.

The chain combines TRBV6-5 with TRBJ1-3, with 7 bases matching TRBD1. There are 16 residues in the CDR3. From germline, CDR1 is MNHEY and CDR2 SVGAGI. J lost 1 base, V lost 3 bases, and 6 bases had no gene match. The CDR3 loop reads CASSYLGQISGNTIYF. CDR3 coding DNA: TGTGCCAGCAGTTATTTGGGACAGATTTCTGGAAACACCATATATTTT.

This rearrangement joins TRBV29-1 to TRBJ1-1; 8 bases map to TRBD1. The CDR3 spans 14 residues. The V and J ends lost 5 bases and 3 bases, in that order; junction bases with no gene match: 8. The germline V gene encodes CDR1 SQVTM and CDR2 ANQGSEA. The CDR3 reads CSVTGTGGYTEAFF. Written as DNA, the CDR3 is TGCAGCGTTACCGGGACAGGAGGGTACACTGAAGCTTTCTTT.

The V gene is TRBV19, the J gene TRBJ2-7, with 9 bases matching TRBD2. The CDR3 has 13 amino acids. Germline CDR1 is LNHDA and CDR2 is SQIVND (reference sequence). Unmatched junction bases numbered 6, after V lost 11 bases and J lost 1 base. The CDR3 nucleotides are TGTGCCGCGTCTAGCGGGGCATCCTACGAGCAGTACTTC. This sequence encodes CAASSGASYEQYF.

The rearrangement joins TRBV21-1 to TRBJ1-5. TRBV21-1 is a pseudogene segment. The CDR3 covers 15 residues. Written as DNA, the CDR3 is TGTGCCAGCAGCAAAGCCTGTTCCGCGGGTCAGCCCCAGCATTTT. It translates to CASSKACSAGQPQHF.

The CDR3 DNA reads TGTGCCACCAGCAGAGATCCTGGGCCAGACTACGAGCAGTACTTC. Translating it yields CATSRDPGPDYEQYF. The rearrangement links TRBV15 to TRBJ2-7; D unclear. Germline V gene data show CDR1 as LNHNV and CDR2 as YYDKDF (reference sequence). The CDR3 sequence is 15 residues long. V was cut by 0 bases and J by 3 bases, with 12 bases left in between. Combining the CDR3 with reference TRBV15 and TRBJ2-7 gives the whole variable domain DAMVIQNPRYQVTQFGKPVTLSCSQTLNHNVMYWYQQKSSQAPKLLFHYYDKDFNNEADTPDNFQSRRPNTSFCFLDIRSPGLGDTAMYLCATSRDPGPDYEQYFGPGTRLTVT.

This rearrangement joins TRBV5-1 to TRBJ2-1; 10 nucleotides line up with TRBD1. The CDR3 runs 15 residues. Germline V gives CDR1 SGHRS, CDR2 YFSETQ. With V trimmed by 4 bases and J by 5 bases, 6 bases remained unmatched. CDR3 region: CASSPGDRGHNEQFF. The CDR3 DNA follows: TGCGCCAGCAGCCCGGGGGACAGGGGCCACAATGAGCAGTTCTTC.

This chain joins TRBV30 and TRBJ1-2; D gene uncertain. In germline, CDR1 is GTSNPN, CDR2 SVGIG (reference sequence). The CDR3 consists of 10 residues. Trimming cost V 2 bases and J 8 bases, with 6 bases left between them. The CDR3 spells CAWSSGGYTF. The CDR3 DNA reads as TGTGCCTGGAGTTCGGGGGGCTACACCTTC. Full variable domain (remainder filled in from reference TRBV30 and TRBJ1-2): SQTIHQWPATLVQPVGSPLSLECTVEGTSNPNLYWYRQAAGRGLQLLFYSVGIGQISSEVPQNLSASRPQDRQFILSSKKLLLSDSGFYLCAWSSGGYTFGSGTRLTVV.

The rearrangement joins TRBV29-1 to TRBJ1-2; a possible D gene is TRBD1 (6 bases). V dropped 4 bases and J dropped 3 bases, with 15 bases sitting between them. Germline CDR1 is SQVTM and CDR2 is ANQGSEA. This CDR3 spans 14 amino acids. CDR3 sequence: CSVGPLGGDYGYTF. CDR3 DNA: TGCAGCGTTGGGCCCCTAGGGGGTGACTATGGCTACACCTTC.

The chain employs TRBV19 and TRBJ1-5; D is possibly TRBD1 (6 bases). Germline assignment: CDR1 LNHDA and CDR2 SQIVND (reference sequence). The CDR3 has 15 amino acids. V shed 4 bases and J shed 6 bases, with 16 bases lying between them. This CDR3 reads CASSTRGEVAQPQHF. DNA of the CDR3: TGTGCCAGTAGTACCAGGGGTGAAGTGGCTCAGCCCCAGCATTTT.

The chain recombines TRBV20-1 with TRBJ1-1; tentative D call: TRBD1 (5 bases). The germline V gene has CDR1 DFQATT and CDR2 SNEGSKA (reference sequence). The CDR3 covers 15 residues. Trimming stripped 3 bases from V and 0 bases from J, with 14 bases between. Written as DNA, the CDR3 is TGCAGTGCTAGTAGACAGCCGGTGATGAACACTGAAGCTTTCTTT. It yields the protein CSASRQPVMNTEAFF.